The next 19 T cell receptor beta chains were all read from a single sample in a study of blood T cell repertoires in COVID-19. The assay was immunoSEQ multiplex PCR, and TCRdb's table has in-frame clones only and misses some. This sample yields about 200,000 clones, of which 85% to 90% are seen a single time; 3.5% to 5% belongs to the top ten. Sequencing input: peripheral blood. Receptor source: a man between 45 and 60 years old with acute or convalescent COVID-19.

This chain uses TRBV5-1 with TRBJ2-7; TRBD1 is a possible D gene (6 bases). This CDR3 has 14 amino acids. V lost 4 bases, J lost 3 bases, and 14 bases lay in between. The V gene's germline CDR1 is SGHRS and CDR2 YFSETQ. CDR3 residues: CASSLDSKIYEQYF. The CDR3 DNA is TGCGCCAGCAGCCTGGACAGTAAGATCTACGAGCAGTACTTC.

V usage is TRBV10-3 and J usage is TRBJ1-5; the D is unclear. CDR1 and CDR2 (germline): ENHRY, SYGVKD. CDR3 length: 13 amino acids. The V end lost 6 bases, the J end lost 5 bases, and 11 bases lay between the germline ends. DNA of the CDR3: TGTGCCATCAGCCCGGGTCTTGATCAGCCCCAGCATTTT. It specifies CAISPGLDQPQHF.

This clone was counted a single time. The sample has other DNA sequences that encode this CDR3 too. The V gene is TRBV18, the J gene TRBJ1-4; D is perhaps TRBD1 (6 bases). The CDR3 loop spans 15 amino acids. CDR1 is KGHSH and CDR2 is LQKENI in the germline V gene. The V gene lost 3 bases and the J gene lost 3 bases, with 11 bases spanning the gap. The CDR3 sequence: CASSPQTGPNEKLFF. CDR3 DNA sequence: TGTGCCAGCTCACCCCAAACAGGGCCTAATGAAAAACTGTTTTTT.

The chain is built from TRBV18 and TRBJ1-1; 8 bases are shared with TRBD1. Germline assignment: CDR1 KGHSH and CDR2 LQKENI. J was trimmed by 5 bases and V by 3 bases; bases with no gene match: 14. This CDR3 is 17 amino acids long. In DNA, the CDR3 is TGTGCCAGCTCACCTCTTGGGGCAGGGGGCTTTAGTACTGAAGCTTTCTTT. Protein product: CASSPLGAGGFSTEAFF.

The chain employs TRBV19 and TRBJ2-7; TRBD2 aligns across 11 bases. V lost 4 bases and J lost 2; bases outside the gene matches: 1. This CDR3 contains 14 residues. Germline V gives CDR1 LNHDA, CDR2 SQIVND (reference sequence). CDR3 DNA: TGTGCCAGTAGTAATAGCGGGGGGGCCTACGAGCAGTACTTC. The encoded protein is CASSNSGGAYEQYF.

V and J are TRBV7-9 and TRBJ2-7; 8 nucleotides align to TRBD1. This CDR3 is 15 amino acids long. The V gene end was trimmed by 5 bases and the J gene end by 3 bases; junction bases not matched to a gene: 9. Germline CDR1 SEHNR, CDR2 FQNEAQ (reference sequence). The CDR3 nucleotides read TGTGCCAGCAGCCGAGGATCAGGGGGCTTCTACGAGCAGTACTTC. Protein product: CASSRGSGGFYEQYF.

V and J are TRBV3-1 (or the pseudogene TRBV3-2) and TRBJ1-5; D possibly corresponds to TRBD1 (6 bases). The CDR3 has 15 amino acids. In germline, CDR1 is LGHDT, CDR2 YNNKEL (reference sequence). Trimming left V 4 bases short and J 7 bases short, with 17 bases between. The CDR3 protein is CASSPSGGAHQPQHF. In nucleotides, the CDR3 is TGTGCCAGCAGCCCATCTGGGGGGGCGCACCAGCCCCAGCATTTT.

This CDR3 reads CASRAGQGGEQYF. As DNA, the CDR3 is TGCGCCAGCAGGGCGGGACAGGGAGGCGAGCAGTACTTC. The J gene is TRBJ2-7, the V gene TRBV5-1, with 9 bases identical to TRBD1. Unmatched junction bases numbered 6, after V lost 5 bases and J lost 6 bases. This CDR3 spans 13 amino acids. Germline V gene lookup returns CDR1 SGHRS and CDR2 YFSETQ. Complete variable domain (other parts from reference TRBV5-1 and TRBJ2-7): KAGVTQTPRYLIKTRGQQVTLSCSPISGHRSVSWYQQTPGQGLQFLFEYFSETQRNKGNFPGRFSGRQFSNSRSEMNVSTLELGDSALYLCASRAGQGGEQYFGPGTRLTVT.

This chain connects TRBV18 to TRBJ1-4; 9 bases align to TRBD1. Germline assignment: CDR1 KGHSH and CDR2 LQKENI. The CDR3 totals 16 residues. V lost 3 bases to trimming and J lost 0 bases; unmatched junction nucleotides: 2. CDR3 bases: TGTGCCAGCTCACCGGACAGGGGCCCAACTAATGAAAAACTGTTTTTT. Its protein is CASSPDRGPTNEKLFF.

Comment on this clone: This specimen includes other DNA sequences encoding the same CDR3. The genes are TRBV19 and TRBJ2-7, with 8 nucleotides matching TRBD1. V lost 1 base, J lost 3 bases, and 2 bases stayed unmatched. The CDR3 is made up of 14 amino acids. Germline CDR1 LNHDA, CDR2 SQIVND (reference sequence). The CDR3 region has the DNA TGTGCCAGTAGTATAGGACAGGGGAGCTACGAGCAGTACTTC. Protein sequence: CASSIGQGSYEQYF.

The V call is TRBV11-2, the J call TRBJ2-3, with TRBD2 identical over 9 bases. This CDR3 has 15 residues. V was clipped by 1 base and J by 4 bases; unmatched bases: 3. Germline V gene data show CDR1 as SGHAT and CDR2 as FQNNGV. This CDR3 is CASSLGAGGPDTQYF. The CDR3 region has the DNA TGTGCCAGCAGCTTAGGAGCGGGGGGACCAGATACGCAGTATTTT.

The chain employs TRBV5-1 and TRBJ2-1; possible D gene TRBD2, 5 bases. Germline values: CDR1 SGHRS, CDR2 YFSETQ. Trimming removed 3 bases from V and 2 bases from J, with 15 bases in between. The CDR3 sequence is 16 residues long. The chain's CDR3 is CASSSQRTAAYNEQFF. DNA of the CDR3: TGCGCCAGCAGCTCACAGCGGACCGCCGCCTACAATGAGCAGTTCTTC.

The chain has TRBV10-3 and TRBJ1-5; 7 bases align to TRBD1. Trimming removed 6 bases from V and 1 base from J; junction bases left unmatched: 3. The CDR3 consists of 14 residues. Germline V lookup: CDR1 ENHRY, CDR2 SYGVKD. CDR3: CAISPDRSNQPQHF. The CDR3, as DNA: TGTGCCATCAGCCCGGACAGGAGCAATCAGCCCCAGCATTTT.

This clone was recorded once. CDR3 protein: CASSSGQVPYEQYF. The CDR3 DNA is TGTGCCAGCAGCTCGGGACAGGTACCCTACGAGCAGTACTTC. This sequence joins TRBV7-8 and TRBJ2-7, with 8 bases lining up with TRBD1. The V and J ends lost 4 bases and 2 bases, in that order; junction bases with no gene match: 4. The CDR3 consists of 14 residues. Germline lookup yields CDR1 SGHVS and CDR2 FQNEAQ.

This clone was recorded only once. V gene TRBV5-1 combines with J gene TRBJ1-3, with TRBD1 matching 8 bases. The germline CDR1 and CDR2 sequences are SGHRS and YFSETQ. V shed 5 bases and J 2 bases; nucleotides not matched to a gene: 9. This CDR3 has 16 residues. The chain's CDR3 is CASSPGQGKPGNTIYF. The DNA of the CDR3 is TGCGCCAGCAGTCCCGGACAGGGTAAACCTGGAAACACCATATATTTT.

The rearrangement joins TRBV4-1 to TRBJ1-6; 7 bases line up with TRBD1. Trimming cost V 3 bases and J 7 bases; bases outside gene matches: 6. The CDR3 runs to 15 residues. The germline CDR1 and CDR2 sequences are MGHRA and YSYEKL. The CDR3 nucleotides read TGCGCCAGCAGCCATGCGCCGGGACAGAATTCACCCCTCCACTTT. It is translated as CASSHAPGQNSPLHF.

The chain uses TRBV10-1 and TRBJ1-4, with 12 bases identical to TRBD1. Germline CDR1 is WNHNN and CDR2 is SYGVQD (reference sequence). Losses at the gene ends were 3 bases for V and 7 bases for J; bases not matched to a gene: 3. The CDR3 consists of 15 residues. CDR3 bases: TGCGCCAGCAGTGAAGGGACAGGGGGCGGTGAAAAACTGTTTTTT. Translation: CASSEGTGGGEKLFF.

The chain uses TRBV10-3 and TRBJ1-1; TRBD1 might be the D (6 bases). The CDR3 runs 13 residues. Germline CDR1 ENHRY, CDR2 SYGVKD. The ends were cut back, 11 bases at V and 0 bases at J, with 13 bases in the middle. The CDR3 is CALKQGLNTEAFF. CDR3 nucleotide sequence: TGTGCCCTTAAACAGGGCTTGAACACTGAAGCTTTCTTT.

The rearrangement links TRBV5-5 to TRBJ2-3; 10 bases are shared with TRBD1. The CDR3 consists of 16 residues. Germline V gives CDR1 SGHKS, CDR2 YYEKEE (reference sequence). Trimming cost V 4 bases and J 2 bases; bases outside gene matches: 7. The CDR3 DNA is TGTGCCAGCAGCCCGACAGGGGGCCTACCCACAGATACGCAGTATTTT. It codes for CASSPTGGLPTDTQYF.